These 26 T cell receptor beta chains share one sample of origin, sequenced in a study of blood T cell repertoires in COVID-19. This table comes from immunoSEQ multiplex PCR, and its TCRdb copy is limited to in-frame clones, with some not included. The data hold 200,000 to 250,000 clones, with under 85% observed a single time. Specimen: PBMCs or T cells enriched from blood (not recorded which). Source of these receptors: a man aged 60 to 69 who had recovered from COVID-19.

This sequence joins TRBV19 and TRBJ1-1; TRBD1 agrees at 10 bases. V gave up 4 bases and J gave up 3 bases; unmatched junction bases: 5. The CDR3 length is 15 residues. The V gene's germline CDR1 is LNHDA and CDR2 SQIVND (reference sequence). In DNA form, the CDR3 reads TGTGCCAGTAGTAGGACAGGGGGACAGGACACTGAAGCTTTCTTT. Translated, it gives CASSRTGGQDTEAFF.

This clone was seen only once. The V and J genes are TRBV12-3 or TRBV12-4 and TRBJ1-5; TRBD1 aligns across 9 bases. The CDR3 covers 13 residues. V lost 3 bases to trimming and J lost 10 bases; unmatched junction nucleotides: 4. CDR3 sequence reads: CASSLGQGVPQHF. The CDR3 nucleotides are TGTGCCAGCAGTTTGGGACAGGGAGTCCCCCAGCATTTT.

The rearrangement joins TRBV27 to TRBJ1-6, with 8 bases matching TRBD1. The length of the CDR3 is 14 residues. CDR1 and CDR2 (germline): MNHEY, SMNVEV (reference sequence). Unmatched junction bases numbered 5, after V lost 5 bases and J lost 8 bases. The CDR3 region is CASSVRGRDSPLHF. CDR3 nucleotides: TGTGCCAGCAGTGTCAGGGGGCGGGATTCACCCCTCCACTTT.

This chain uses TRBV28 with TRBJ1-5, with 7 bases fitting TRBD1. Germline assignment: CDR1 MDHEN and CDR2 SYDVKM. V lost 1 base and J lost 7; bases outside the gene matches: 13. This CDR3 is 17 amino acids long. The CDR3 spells CASSLSTGRRVGQPQHF. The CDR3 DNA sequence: TGTGCCAGCAGTTTATCGACAGGGAGGAGAGTAGGACAGCCCCAGCATTTT.

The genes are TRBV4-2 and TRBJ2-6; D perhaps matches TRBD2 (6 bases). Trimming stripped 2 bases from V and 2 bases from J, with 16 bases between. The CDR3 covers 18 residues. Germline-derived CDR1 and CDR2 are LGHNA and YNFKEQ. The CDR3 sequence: CASSQHAAGLAGANVLTF. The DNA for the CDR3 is TGTGCCAGCAGCCAACACGCGGCGGGGCTGGCTGGGGCCAACGTCCTGACTTTC.

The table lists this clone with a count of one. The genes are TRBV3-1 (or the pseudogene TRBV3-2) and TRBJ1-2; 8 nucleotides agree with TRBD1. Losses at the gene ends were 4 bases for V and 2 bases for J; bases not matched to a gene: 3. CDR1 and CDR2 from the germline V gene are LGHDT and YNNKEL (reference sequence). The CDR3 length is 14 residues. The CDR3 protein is CASSRGQGNYGYTF. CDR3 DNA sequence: TGTGCCAGCAGCCGAGGACAGGGAAACTATGGCTACACCTTC.

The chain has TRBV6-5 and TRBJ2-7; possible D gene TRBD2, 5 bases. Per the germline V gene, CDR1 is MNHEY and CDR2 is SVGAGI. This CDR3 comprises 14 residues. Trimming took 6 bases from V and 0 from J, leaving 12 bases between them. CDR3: CASRRVQLSYEQYF. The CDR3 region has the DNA TGTGCCAGCAGGAGGGTGCAGCTCTCCTACGAGCAGTACTTC.

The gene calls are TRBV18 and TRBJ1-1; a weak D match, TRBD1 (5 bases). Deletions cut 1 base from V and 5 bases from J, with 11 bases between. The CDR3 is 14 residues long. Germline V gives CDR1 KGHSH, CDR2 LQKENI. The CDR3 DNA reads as TGTGCCAGCTCACCACTCGGGACTGGGACTGAAGCTTTCTTT. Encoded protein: CASSPLGTGTEAFF. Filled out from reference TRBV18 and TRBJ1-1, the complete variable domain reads NAGVMQNPRHLVRRRGQEARLRCSPMKGHSHVYWYRQLPEEGLKFMVYLQKENIIDESGMPKERFSAEFPKEGPSILRIQQVVRGDSAAYFCASSPLGTGTEAFFGQGTRLTVV.

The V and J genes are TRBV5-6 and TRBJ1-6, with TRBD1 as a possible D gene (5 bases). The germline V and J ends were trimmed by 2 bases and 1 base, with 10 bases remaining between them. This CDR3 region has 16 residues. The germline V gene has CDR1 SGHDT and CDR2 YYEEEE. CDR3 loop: CASSFWQGSYNSPLHF. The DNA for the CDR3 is TGTGCCAGCAGCTTCTGGCAGGGATCCTATAATTCACCCCTCCACTTT. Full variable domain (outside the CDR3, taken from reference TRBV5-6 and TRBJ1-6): DAGVTQSPTHLIKTRGQQVTLRCSPKSGHDTVSWYQQALGQGPQFIFQYYEEEERQRGNFPDRFSGHQFPNYSSELNVNALLLGDSALYLCASSFWQGSYNSPLHFGNGTRLTVT.

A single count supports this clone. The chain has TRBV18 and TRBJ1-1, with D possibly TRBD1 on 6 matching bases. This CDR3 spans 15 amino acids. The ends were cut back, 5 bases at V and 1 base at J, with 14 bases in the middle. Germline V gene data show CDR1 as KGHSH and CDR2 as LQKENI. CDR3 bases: TGTGCCAGCTCATCAGGGGCAGGCGAGAACACTGAAGCTTTCTTT. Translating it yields CASSSGAGENTEAFF.

The DNA for the CDR3 is TGCGCCAGCAGCCCGGGACAGGGTATCCACAATGAGCAGTTCTTC. Amino acids: CASSPGQGIHNEQFF. The chain has TRBV5-1 and TRBJ2-1; TRBD1 matches 9 bases. Unmatched junction bases numbered 7, after V lost 4 bases and J lost 5 bases. This CDR3 is 15 amino acids long. The germline V gene encodes CDR1 SGHRS and CDR2 YFSETQ.

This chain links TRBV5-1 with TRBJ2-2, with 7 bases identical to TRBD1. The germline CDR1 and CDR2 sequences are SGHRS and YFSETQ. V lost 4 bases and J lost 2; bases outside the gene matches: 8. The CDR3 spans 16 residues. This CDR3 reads CASSRTGTANTGELFF. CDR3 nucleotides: TGCGCCAGCAGCCGCACCGGGACAGCTAACACCGGGGAGCTGTTTTTT.

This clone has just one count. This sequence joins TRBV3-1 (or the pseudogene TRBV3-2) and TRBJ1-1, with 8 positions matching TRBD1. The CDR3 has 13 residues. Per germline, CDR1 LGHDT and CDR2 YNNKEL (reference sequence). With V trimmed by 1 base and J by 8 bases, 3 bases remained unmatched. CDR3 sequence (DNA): TGTGCCAGCAGCCAAGGTCGGGACAGGGAAGCTTTCTTT. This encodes CASSQGRDREAFF.

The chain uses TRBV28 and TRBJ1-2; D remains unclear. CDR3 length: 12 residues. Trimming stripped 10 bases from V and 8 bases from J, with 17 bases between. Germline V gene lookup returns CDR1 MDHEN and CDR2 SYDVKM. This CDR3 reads CATQSSVKGYTF. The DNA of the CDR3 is TGTGCCACCCAATCGAGTGTGAAAGGCTACACCTTC.

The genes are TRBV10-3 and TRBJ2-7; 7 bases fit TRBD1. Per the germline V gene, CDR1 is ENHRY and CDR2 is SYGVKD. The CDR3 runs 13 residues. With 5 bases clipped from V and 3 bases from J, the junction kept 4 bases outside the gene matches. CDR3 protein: CAISPDRDYEQYF. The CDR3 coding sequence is TGTGCCATCAGTCCCGACAGGGACTACGAGCAGTACTTC.

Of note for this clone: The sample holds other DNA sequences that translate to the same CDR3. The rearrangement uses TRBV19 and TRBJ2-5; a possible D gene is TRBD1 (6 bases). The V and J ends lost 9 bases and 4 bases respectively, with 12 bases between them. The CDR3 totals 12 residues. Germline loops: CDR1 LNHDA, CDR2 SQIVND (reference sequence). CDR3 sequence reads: CASRQAGETQYF. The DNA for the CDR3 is TGTGCCAGCCGACAGGCGGGAGAGACCCAGTACTTC.

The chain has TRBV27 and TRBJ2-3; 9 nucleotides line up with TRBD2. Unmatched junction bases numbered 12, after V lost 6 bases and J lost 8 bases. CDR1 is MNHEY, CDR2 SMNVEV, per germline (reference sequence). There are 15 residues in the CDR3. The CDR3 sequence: CASSRLAATLGTQYF. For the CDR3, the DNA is TGTGCCAGCAGCAGACTAGCGGCGACCCTCGGTACGCAGTATTTT.

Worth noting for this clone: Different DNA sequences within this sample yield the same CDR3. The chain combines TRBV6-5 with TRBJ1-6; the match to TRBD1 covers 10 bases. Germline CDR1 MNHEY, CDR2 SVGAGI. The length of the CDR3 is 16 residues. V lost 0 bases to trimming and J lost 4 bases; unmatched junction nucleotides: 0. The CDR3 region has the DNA TGTGCCAGCAGTTACTCGGGACAGGGGTATAATTCACCCCTCCACTTT. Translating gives CASSYSGQGYNSPLHF.

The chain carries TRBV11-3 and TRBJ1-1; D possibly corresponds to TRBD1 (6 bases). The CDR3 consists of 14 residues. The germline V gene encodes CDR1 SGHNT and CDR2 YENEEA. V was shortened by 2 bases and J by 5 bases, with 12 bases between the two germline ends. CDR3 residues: CASSLWAGATEAFF. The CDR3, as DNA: TGTGCCAGCAGCTTATGGGCAGGGGCTACTGAAGCTTTCTTT.

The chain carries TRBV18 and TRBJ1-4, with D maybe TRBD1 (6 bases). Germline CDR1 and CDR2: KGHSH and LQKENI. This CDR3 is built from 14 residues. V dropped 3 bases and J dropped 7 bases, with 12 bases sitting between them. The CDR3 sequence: CASSPQGTGEKLFF. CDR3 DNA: TGTGCCAGCTCACCGCAGGGGACGGGTGAAAAACTGTTTTTT.

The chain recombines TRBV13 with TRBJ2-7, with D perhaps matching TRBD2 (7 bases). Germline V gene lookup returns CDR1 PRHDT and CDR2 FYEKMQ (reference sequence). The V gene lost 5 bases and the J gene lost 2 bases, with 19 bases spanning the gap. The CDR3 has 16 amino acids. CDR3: CASSGRAKGGAYEQYF. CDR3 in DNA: TGTGCCAGCAGCGGGAGGGCTAAGGGGGGAGCCTACGAGCAGTACTTC.

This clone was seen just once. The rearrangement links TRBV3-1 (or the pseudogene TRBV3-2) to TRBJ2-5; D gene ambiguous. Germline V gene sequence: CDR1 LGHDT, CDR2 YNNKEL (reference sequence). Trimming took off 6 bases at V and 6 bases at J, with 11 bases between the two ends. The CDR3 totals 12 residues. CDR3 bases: TGTGCCAGCAGTCGCGAAGAGAAGACCCAGTACTTC. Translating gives CASSREEKTQYF.

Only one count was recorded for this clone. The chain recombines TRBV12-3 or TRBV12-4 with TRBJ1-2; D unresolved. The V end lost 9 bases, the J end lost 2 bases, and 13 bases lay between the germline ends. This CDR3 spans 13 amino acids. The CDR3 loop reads CASGSGTNYGYTF. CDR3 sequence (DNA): TGTGCCAGTGGCTCGGGAACAAACTATGGCTACACCTTC.

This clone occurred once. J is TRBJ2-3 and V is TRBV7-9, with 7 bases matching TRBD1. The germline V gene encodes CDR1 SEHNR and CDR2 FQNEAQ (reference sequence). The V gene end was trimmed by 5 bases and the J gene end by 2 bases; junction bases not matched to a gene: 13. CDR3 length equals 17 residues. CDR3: CASSARQGSLTTDTQYF. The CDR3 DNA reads TGTGCCAGCAGCGCCCGACAGGGTTCCCTAACCACAGATACGCAGTATTTT.

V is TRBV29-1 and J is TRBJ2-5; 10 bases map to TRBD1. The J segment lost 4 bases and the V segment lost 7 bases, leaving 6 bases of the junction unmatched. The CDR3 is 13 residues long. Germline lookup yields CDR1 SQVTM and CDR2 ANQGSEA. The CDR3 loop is CSARTGGGETQYF. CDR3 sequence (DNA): TGCAGCGCAAGGACAGGGGGGGGAGAGACCCAGTACTTC.

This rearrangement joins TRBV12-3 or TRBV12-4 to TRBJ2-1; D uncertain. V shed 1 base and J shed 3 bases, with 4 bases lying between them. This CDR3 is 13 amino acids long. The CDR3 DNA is TGTGCCAGCAGTTTAGACAGCTACAATGAGCAGTTCTTC. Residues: CASSLDSYNEQFF.